This T cell receptor (beta chain) was identified during a study of blood T cell repertoires in COVID-19 (dated by TCRdb to the early 2020s). About the investigation overall: Samples covering the acute and convalescent phases of COVID-19 were provided by collaborators in the United States, Italy and Spain. The material from the prospective study consisted of cDNA or gDNA derived from T cells, B-cell-depleted T cells, or PBMCs. Subjects who had been exposed to COVID-19, were actively infected with it, or had recovered from it provided the deeply sampled blood TCRbeta repertoires that made up the dataset. The repertoires were made available in a free public database intended to serve as a resource for research on the immune response to SARS-CoV-2. The samples were drawn from two sources: the first 160 participants of the ongoing ImmuneRACE study, and 1,200 or so subjects contributed by 6 global collaborators. The sample metadata nearly always contained a de-identified subject ID, COVID-19 status, age in years and sex. Where HLA class I and class II types were available, the types were taken from metadata supplied by the sample provider, not from assay-based typing.

There are 11 amino acids in the CDR3, from cysteine to phenylalanine inclusive. Just CDR3 DNA is preserved here, 33 bases in frame from base 1. V is shortened by 4 bases, J by 10 bases, and the region joining them spans 7 bases. Looking up the germline V gene yields CDR1 MNHEY and CDR2 SVGEGT. TCRbeta CDR3 regions were amplified from genomic DNA by means of the immunoSEQ Assay, a bias-controlled multiplex PCR. The authors' analysis ran thus. Nucleated cell counts per sample were estimated from amplification of reference gene primers within the assay. To quantify the absolute abundance of each unique TCRbeta CDR3 rearrangement, sequence reads were collapsed and filtered. For each sample, productive Simpson clonality was calculated as the square root of Simpson's diversity index across productive rearrangements. The clones in this table, taken by TCRdb from immuneACCESS, are in-frame only. Not every clone is retained; where verified, under half of the shortfall comes from an unresolved V gene, and the cause of the rest is unknown. V and J calls and clone size follow that table, whereas D and trimming were derived from the DNA. The sample data list about 230,000 clones, and around 83% of these were observed just once. The ten biggest clones cover 8.5% to 10% of the sample.

General study outcomes and caveats: The amount of clinical and demographic metadata varied by source and participant and was provided uncurated.

A remark on this clone: Its antigen is still unknown. No base quality values were provided; no much bigger clone lies one nucleotide off.

Each collaborating institution followed its own protocols to collect whole blood in K2EDTA tubes. For TCRbeta analysis, collaborators shipped samples as frozen whole blood, isolated PBMCs, or DNA extracted from either of those sample types. The specimen sequenced was peripheral blood. The TCR was taken from a man in his forties with active or convalescent COVID-19. Recombination linked TRBV6-2 or TRBV6-3 to TRBJ1-4, with the identity of the D gene unclear. This receptor carries the CDR3 CASSSGGKLFF. The base sequence is TGTGCCAGCAGTTCAGGAGGAAAACTGTTTTTT.